The 24 T cell receptor beta chains in this list originate from one sample, sequenced in a study of cytomegalovirus exposure and HLA in healthy donors. The PCR ran on 60 Vbeta and 13 Jbeta primers. This table comes from immunoSEQ multiplex PCR, and its TCRdb copy is limited to in-frame clones, with some not included. This table holds 130,000 or so clones, 70% to 85% found once. Sample: PBMCs. The receptor set was obtained from a woman between 18 and 29 years old in good health and CMV-seropositive.

The CDR3: CASGPPSGGTYEQYF. CDR3 in DNA: TGTGCTAGTGGTCCTCCTAGCGGGGGCACCTACGAGCAGTACTTC. V is TRBV12-5 and J is TRBJ2-7, with TRBD2 matching 10 bases. V gave up 5 bases and J gave up 2 bases; unmatched junction bases: 6. From germline, CDR1 is LGHNT and CDR2 FRNRAP. CDR3 size: 15 residues.

The V call is TRBV7-3, the J call TRBJ2-3, with 7 bases lining up with TRBD1. J was trimmed by 6 bases and V by 5 bases; bases with no gene match: 2. CDR3 length: 12 residues. In germline, CDR1 is SGHTA, CDR2 FQGTGA. This CDR3 reads CASSQQGDTQYF. CDR3 sequence (DNA): TGTGCCAGCAGCCAACAGGGGGATACGCAGTATTTT.

The chain employs TRBV2 and TRBJ2-1, with 12 bases aligning to TRBD2. Trimming at V came to 6 bases and at J to 8 bases, leaving 8 bases not matched to a gene. This CDR3 is built from 15 residues. Germline CDR1 SNHLY, CDR2 FYNNEI. The CDR3 sequence is CASRTTSGGLDEQFF. CDR3 nucleotides: TGTGCCAGCAGGACCACTAGCGGGGGGTTGGATGAGCAGTTCTTC.

The chain has TRBV2 and TRBJ2-5, with 8 bases aligning to TRBD1. The DNA matches TRBJ2-7 better at its end, which makes the J call doubtful. CDR1 is SNHLY and CDR2 is FYNNEI in the germline V gene. This CDR3 region has 14 residues. The CDR3 here is CASSEAGQADEQYF. CDR3 coding DNA: TGTGCCAGCAGTGAAGCGGGACAGGCCGACGAGCAGTACTTC.

The chain employs TRBV12-5 and TRBJ2-3; 13 bases line up with TRBD2. From germline, CDR1 is LGHNT and CDR2 FRNRAP. The CDR3 has 16 amino acids. V lost 6 bases to trimming and J lost 3 bases; unmatched junction nucleotides: 6. The DNA of the CDR3 is TGTGCTAGTGGGTCGGGACTAGCGGGGAGAACAGATACGCAGTATTTT. This codes for CASGSGLAGRTDTQYF.

This clone came up a few times. V usage is TRBV25-1 and J usage is TRBJ2-1; 7 bases match TRBD2. The CDR3 extends over 13 amino acids. Per germline, CDR1 MGHDK and CDR2 SYGVNS. CDR3 DNA sequence: TGTGCTCTAACTAGCGAGGTTGGCAATGAGCAGTTCTTC. It encodes CALTSEVGNEQFF.

The gene calls are TRBV7-8 and TRBJ2-5; 7 bases are shared with TRBD2. The J call is doubtful: the DNA matches TRBJ2-7 better. From germline, CDR1 is SGHVS and CDR2 FQNEAQ. The CDR3 runs 17 residues. CDR3 coding DNA: TGTGCCAGCAGCTTAACATTAGGAGGGGACTATTCCTACGAGCAGTACTTC. Translated, it gives CASSLTLGGDYSYEQYF.

This clone was seen a single time. The CDR3 protein is CASSVEGAPNYEQYF. The CDR3 bases are TGTGCCAGCAGCGTAGAAGGGGCGCCTAACTACGAGCAGTACTTC. The chain links TRBV9 to TRBJ2-7, with D maybe TRBD1 (5 bases). CDR3 length: 15 amino acids. Looked up from germline, CDR1 is SGDLS and CDR2 is YYNGEE. The V gene lost 0 bases and the J gene lost 3 bases, with 13 bases spanning the gap.

The CDR3 sequence: CASSPKRAYTEAFF. CDR3 sequence (DNA): TGTGCCAGCTCACCAAAGAGAGCGTACACTGAAGCTTTCTTT. This sequence joins TRBV18 and TRBJ1-1; D not certain. V was shortened by 2 bases and J by 3 bases, with 10 bases between the two germline ends. The CDR3 runs to 14 residues. Germline CDR1 KGHSH, CDR2 LQKENI.

V and J are TRBV5-1 and TRBJ2-4; maybe TRBD1 (5 bases). V was shortened by 2 bases and J by 2 bases, with 8 bases between the two germline ends. Germline assignment: CDR1 SGHRS and CDR2 YFSETQ. The CDR3 runs 14 residues. The CDR3 spells CASSLGVTKNIQYF. CDR3 coding DNA: TGCGCCAGCAGCTTAGGGGTAACCAAAAACATTCAGTACTTC.

The CDR3 sequence: CASSLDELTNSYEQYF. DNA of the CDR3: TGTGCCAGCAGCTTAGATGAACTAACTAACTCCTACGAGCAGTACTTC. The chain joins TRBV11-2 to TRBJ2-7; D not resolved. From germline, CDR1 is SGHAT and CDR2 FQNNGV. The CDR3 consists of 16 residues. The germline V and J ends were trimmed by 0 bases and 0 bases, with 12 bases remaining between them.

The chain uses TRBV13 and TRBJ2-1; no definite D call. Germline assignment: CDR1 PRHDT and CDR2 FYEKMQ (reference sequence). CDR3 length: 13 amino acids. V lost 5 bases to trimming and J lost 1 base, with 6 bases between them. The CDR3 DNA reads TGTGCCAGCAGCAAGGAGTCCTACAATGAGCAGTTCTTC. This translates into CASSKESYNEQFF.

The chain couples TRBV2 to TRBJ2-5; tentative D call: TRBD1 (6 bases). Germline V CDR1 and CDR2: SNHLY, FYNNEI. Trimming stripped 3 bases from V and 1 base from J, with 9 bases between. This CDR3 comprises 14 residues. The CDR3 DNA sequence: TGTGCCAGCAGTGATTGGGACACCCAAGAGACCCAGTACTTC. Translation: CASSDWDTQETQYF.

The chain carries TRBV4-1 and TRBJ2-7, with a weak D call TRBD2 (5 bases). Per germline, CDR1 MGHRA and CDR2 YSYEKL. This CDR3 is built from 14 residues. The germline V and J ends were trimmed by 4 bases and 0 bases, with 10 bases remaining between them. CDR3 sequence: CASSPERSSYEQYF. For the CDR3, the DNA is TGCGCCAGCAGCCCGGAGCGGAGCTCCTACGAGCAGTACTTC.

This chain uses TRBV7-9 with TRBJ1-4; 7 positions match TRBD1. This CDR3 region has 15 residues. Trimming cost V 1 base and J 1 base; bases outside gene matches: 0. Germline V gene lookup returns CDR1 SEHNR and CDR2 FQNEAQ (reference sequence). CDR3 region: CASSLDRGTNEKLFF. CDR3 nucleotides: TGTGCCAGCAGCTTAGACAGGGGAACTAATGAAAAACTGTTTTTT. The whole variable domain, filled in from reference TRBV7-9 and TRBJ1-4, reads DTGVSQNPRHKITKRGQNVTFRCDPISEHNRLYWYRQTLGQGPEFLTYFQNEAQLEKSRLLSDRFSAERPKGSFSTLEIQRTEQGDSAMYLCASSLDRGTNEKLFFGSGTQLSVL.

This rearrangement joins TRBV6-5 to TRBJ1-1; D is perhaps TRBD1 (6 bases). In germline, CDR1 is MNHEY, CDR2 SVGAGI. The CDR3 has 13 amino acids. V lost 0 bases to trimming and J lost 6 bases, with 8 bases between them. This CDR3 reads CASSYSYRAEAFF. Written as DNA, the CDR3 is TGTGCCAGCAGTTACTCTTACAGGGCTGAAGCTTTCTTT.

This clone appeared once. The rearrangement joins TRBV19 to TRBJ1-1, with 8 bases that match TRBD1. With V trimmed by 6 bases and J by 5 bases, 8 bases remained unmatched. CDR1 is LNHDA, CDR2 SQIVND, per germline (reference sequence). CDR3 length: 14 residues. The CDR3 sequence: CASRSQGANTEAFF. In DNA, the CDR3 is TGTGCCAGTAGATCTCAGGGGGCGAATACTGAAGCTTTCTTT.

The CDR3 sequence: CASSLVPSGGGETQYF. CDR3 in DNA: TGCGCCAGCAGCTTGGTCCCTAGCGGGGGGGGAGAGACCCAGTACTTC. The V call is TRBV5-1, the J call TRBJ2-5; 12 positions match TRBD2. Trimming cost V 0 bases and J 4 bases; bases outside gene matches: 4. CDR1 and CDR2 from the germline V gene are SGHRS and YFSETQ. This CDR3 is built from 16 residues.

The chain carries TRBV6-1 and TRBJ1-2; 10 nucleotides agree with TRBD1. V lost 6 bases to trimming and J lost 3 bases; unmatched junction nucleotides: 1. CDR3 length: 13 residues. Germline loops: CDR1 MNHNS, CDR2 SASEGT. The CDR3 nucleotides are TGTGCCAGCAGGACAGGGGGCGACTATGGCTACACCTTC. Translation gives CASRTGGDYGYTF.

In DNA form, the CDR3 reads TGTGCCAGTCTAGCGGGAGACAATGAGCAGTTCTTC. The encoded protein is CASLAGDNEQFF. The gene calls are TRBV21-1 and TRBJ2-1; TRBD2 is taken as the D call from the table, unchecked against the DNA. TRBV21-1 is a pseudogene. The CDR3 loop spans 12 amino acids.

As regards this clone: The junction shows a germline mismatch at one end, possibly a read error. The chain links TRBV7-9 to TRBJ2-5, with TRBD2 identical over 7 bases. Germline-derived CDR1 and CDR2 are SEHNR and FQNEAQ (reference sequence). This CDR3 comprises 14 residues. The CDR3 is CSSSSQAGRETQYF. CDR3 coding DNA: TGTTCCAGCAGCTCCCAAGCGGGGAGAGAGACCCAGTACTTC.

The V gene is TRBV14, the J gene TRBJ2-1, with TRBD2 matching 9 bases. Germline CDR1 reads SGHDN; CDR2 reads FVKESK. There are 16 residues in the CDR3. The trim removed 10 bases at V and 5 bases at J, leaving 15 bases unmatched. The CDR3 spells CATPLIAGALDNEQFF. CDR3 in DNA: TGTGCCACTCCTTTAATAGCGGGAGCCCTCGACAATGAGCAGTTCTTC.

V is TRBV6-5 and J is TRBJ2-6, with D unresolved. The germline gives CDR1 MNHEY, CDR2 SVGAGI. Trimming removed 5 bases at V and 3 bases at J, with 8 bases between. The CDR3 sequence is 14 residues long. The CDR3 region is CASSEALGANVLTF. The CDR3 nucleotides are TGTGCCAGCAGTGAGGCCCTTGGGGCCAACGTCCTGACTTTC.

CDR3 coding DNA: TGTGCCAGCAGTTATGGGGGGACGGGTAGTGGCTACACCTTC. Its protein is CASSYGGTGSGYTF. The chain carries TRBV27 and TRBJ1-2, with D perhaps matching TRBD1 (5 bases). This CDR3 has 14 residues. Germline CDR1 is MNHEY and CDR2 is SMNVEV (reference sequence). V lost 4 bases and J lost 7, with 16 bases in between.